This T cell receptor (beta chain) was sequenced in a study of radiotherapy plus CTLA-4 blockade in lung cancer. As for the study in general: Objective responses emerged in around 18% of patients, and 31% attained disease control.

Germline V gene sequence: CDR1 MNHEY, CDR2 SVGAGI. The CDR3 is made up of 13 amino acids. V gave up 0 bases and J gave up 5 bases, with 7 bases separating them. This table comes from immunoSEQ multiplex PCR, and its TCRdb copy is limited to in-frame clones, with some not included. Of 85,000 to 90,000 clones in the sample, 60% to 80% were seen once. About this clone itself: Its specificity is not known.

Lung cancer patients with chemo-refractory metastatic non-small-cell disease were given focal radiation plus CTLA-4 blockade with ipilimumab. Study findings and constraints: Response, reportedly, was best predicted by interferon-beta along with early blood T cell clone dynamics. Once radiotherapy plus ipilimumab had been given, TCR clones derived from tumor expanded in blood.

The source of this sequence is a human donor with non-small cell lung cancer that progressed on radiotherapy plus ipilimumab. The material was peripheral blood, obtained from a patient treated with radiotherapy plus ipilimumab. The V call is TRBV6-5, the J call TRBJ1-2; no definite D call. The CDR3 protein is CASSYSAGYGYTF. CDR3 nucleotide sequence: TGTGCCAGCAGTTACTCGGCGGGGTATGGCTACACCTTC.